One sample yielded the 22 T cell receptor beta chains listed below, sequenced in a study of T cell responses to AZD1222 COVID-19 vaccine (dated by TCRdb to about 2021). The time point label corresponds to: about 28 days (+/-7) after the second vaccine dose. Library prep was done by the immunoSEQ multiplex PCR assay. Entries here come from immuneACCESS through TCRdb and include only in-frame sequences with V and J called. Some clones fail to appear in such tables; in the studies checked, an unresolved V gene covers under half of the shortfall, and the cause of the remainder is unknown. The sample profile shows some 200,000 clones; 80% to 95% of them were found once. The ten largest clones take up roughly 1% of the sample. Sequencing used peripheral blood, obtained 28 days after the second AZD1222 dose. These receptors were taken from an adult who received the AZD1222 COVID-19 vaccine.

The chain uses TRBV7-2 and TRBJ2-7, with D perhaps TRBD1 or TRBD2 (5 bases each). Germline CDR1 reads SGHTA; CDR2 reads FQGNSA. The V gene lost 5 bases and the J gene lost 4 bases, with 9 bases spanning the gap. The CDR3 contains 12 residues. The CDR3 is CASSPGRYEQYF. CDR3 bases: TGTGCCAGCAGCCCGGGACGGTACGAGCAGTACTTC.

The rearrangement joins TRBV5-6 to TRBJ1-2, with D unclear. Deletions cut 5 bases from V and 3 bases from J, with 20 bases between. Looked up from germline, CDR1 is SGHDT and CDR2 is YYEEEE. The CDR3 is 16 amino acids. The DNA for the CDR3 is TGTGCCAGCAGACGCCTAACCCGGGTGGGTGACTATGGCTACACCTTC. The encoded protein is CASRRLTRVGDYGYTF.

DNA of the CDR3: TGTGCCAGCAGCCCGGGGGGTACCCAGCCCCAGCATTTT. The encoded protein is CASSPGGTQPQHF. This chain connects TRBV6-2 or TRBV6-3 to TRBJ1-5; D might be TRBD1 (5 bases). The CDR3 is 13 amino acids. Germline assignment: CDR1 MNHEY and CDR2 SVGEGT. V lost 6 bases to trimming and J lost 7 bases, with 13 bases between them.

The chain combines TRBV12-3 or TRBV12-4 with TRBJ1-6; possibly TRBD1 for D (5 bases). Trimming left V 7 bases short and J 7 bases short, with 11 bases between. The CDR3 extends over 13 amino acids. The CDR3 is CASILGQNSPLHF. CDR3 bases: TGTGCCAGCATCTTGGGGCAGAATTCACCCCTCCACTTT.

The chain carries TRBV6-5 and TRBJ2-7; the D call may be TRBD1 or TRBD2 (5 bases each). This CDR3 comprises 14 residues. Germline values: CDR1 MNHEY, CDR2 SVGAGI. V was cut by 2 bases and J by 3 bases, with 11 bases left in between. In nucleotides, the CDR3 is TGTGCCAGCAGTTACGTCCGGGACCGCTACGAGCAGTACTTC. It codes for CASSYVRDRYEQYF.

The chain employs TRBV5-1 and TRBJ2-1; TRBD2 aligns across 10 bases. Germline loops: CDR1 SGHRS, CDR2 YFSETQ. The length of the CDR3 is 16 residues. V was clipped by 0 bases and J by 7 bases; unmatched bases: 7. The CDR3 sequence: CASSLGPSGGSNEQFF. The CDR3 DNA follows: TGCGCCAGCAGCTTGGGCCCTAGCGGGGGCTCAAATGAGCAGTTCTTC.

The chain recombines TRBV5-1 with TRBJ1-4; no definite D call. Trimming removed 5 bases at V and 1 base at J, with 6 bases between. Germline-derived CDR1 and CDR2 are SGHRS and YFSETQ. This CDR3 spans 13 amino acids. CDR3 coding DNA: TGCGCCAGCAGTGCGGGAACTAATGAAAAACTGTTTTTT. Amino acids: CASSAGTNEKLFF.

The count of this clone is one. This chain uses TRBV27 with TRBJ2-7; 11 bases match TRBD1. The CDR3 covers 15 residues. The germline CDR1 and CDR2 sequences are MNHEY and SMNVEV (reference sequence). V lost 5 bases to trimming and J lost 4 bases; unmatched junction nucleotides: 7. CDR3 loop: CASSTRDRGFYEQYF. For the CDR3, the DNA is TGTGCCAGCAGTACCCGGGACAGGGGGTTTTACGAGCAGTACTTC.

This rearrangement joins TRBV9 to TRBJ2-3; 9 nucleotides agree with TRBD2. V dropped 2 bases and J dropped 0; count of bases not matched to a gene: 10. This CDR3 contains 18 residues. The germline V gene encodes CDR1 SGDLS and CDR2 YYNGEE. The CDR3 DNA sequence: TGTGCCAGCAGCGTGAGCGGGGGGTCCTCGACTAGCACAGATACGCAGTATTTT. Amino acid sequence: CASSVSGGSSTSTDTQYF. Variable domain in full (rest from reference TRBV9 and TRBJ2-3): DSGVTQTPKHLITATGQRVTLRCSPRSGDLSVYWYQQSLDQGLQFLIQYYNGEERAKGNILERFSAQQFPDLHSELNLSSLELGDSALYFCASSVSGGSSTSTDTQYFGPGTRLTVL.

The CDR3 bases are TGTGCCTGGAGTGTAGAGGGGCGCTCACCCCTCCACTTT. Residues: CAWSVEGRSPLHF. This chain joins TRBV30 and TRBJ1-6; a weak D match, TRBD1 (5 bases). The V and J ends lost 0 bases and 10 bases respectively, with 10 bases between them. The CDR3 contains 13 residues. Germline loops: CDR1 GTSNPN, CDR2 SVGIG (reference sequence).

The rearrangement joins TRBV9 to TRBJ1-3; tentatively, D is TRBD1 (5 bases). Germline V gene sequence: CDR1 SGDLS, CDR2 YYNGEE. The V gene lost 3 bases and the J gene lost 1 base, with 17 bases spanning the gap. The CDR3 is 17 amino acids. CDR3 sequence (DNA): TGTGCCAGCAGCGGGGACCCCGGCAGACTGTCTGGAAACACCATATATTTT. Residues: CASSGDPGRLSGNTIYF.

The genes are TRBV6-2 or TRBV6-3 and TRBJ1-4, with no clear D. Looked up from germline, CDR1 is MNHEY and CDR2 is SVGEGT. Trimming stripped 3 bases from V and 8 bases from J, with 10 bases between. This CDR3 region has 13 residues. As DNA, the CDR3 is TGTGCCAGCAGTTATTGGGGTCGAGAAAAACTGTTTTTT. Its protein is CASSYWGREKLFF.

This clone was recorded only once. The gene calls are TRBV5-1 and TRBJ2-5, with a tentative D call TRBD1 (6 bases). V gave up 4 bases and J gave up 1 base, with 11 bases separating them. In germline, CDR1 is SGHRS, CDR2 YFSETQ. The CDR3 is 14 amino acids. The CDR3 here is CASSLQGFQETQYF. Here the CDR3 DNA reads TGCGCCAGCAGCCTACAGGGTTTCCAAGAGACCCAGTACTTC. The whole variable domain, remainder taken from reference TRBV5-1 and TRBJ2-5, is KAGVTQTPRYLIKTRGQQVTLSCSPISGHRSVSWYQQTPGQGLQFLFEYFSETQRNKGNFPGRFSGRQFSNSRSEMNVSTLELGDSALYLCASSLQGFQETQYFGPGTRLLVL.

The chain is built from TRBV6-5 and TRBJ1-1; D gene unclear. The CDR3 extends over 13 amino acids. Trimming stripped 5 bases from V and 1 base from J, with 8 bases between. Germline CDR1 reads MNHEY; CDR2 reads SVGAGI. The DNA for the CDR3 is TGTGCCAGCAGTCCCGCCCAGAACACTGAAGCTTTCTTT. This gives the protein CASSPAQNTEAFF.

This clone is a singleton in its sample. The genes are TRBV3-1 (or the pseudogene TRBV3-2) and TRBJ1-2; D is unresolved. From germline, CDR1 is LGHDT and CDR2 YNNKEL (reference sequence). CDR3 size: 12 residues. The V end was cut by 4 bases, the J end by 8 bases, with 11 bases between. CDR3 region: CASSPHLGGYTF. DNA for the CDR3: TGTGCCAGCAGCCCCCACCTTGGGGGCTACACCTTC.

V and J are TRBV28 and TRBJ1-6; no reliable D call. CDR3 size: 11 residues. Germline CDR1 reads MDHEN; CDR2 reads SYDVKM. CDR3 amino acids: CATGGNSPLHF. CDR3 DNA: TGTGCAACGGGTGGGAATTCACCCCTCCACTTT.

The rearrangement joins TRBV27 to TRBJ2-1; D is uncertain. This CDR3 has 15 amino acids. With 3 bases removed from V and 0 bases from J, the gap between germline ends came to 9 bases. Germline loops: CDR1 MNHEY, CDR2 SMNVEV (reference sequence). CDR3 loop: CASSLPESSYNEQFF. In DNA, the CDR3 is TGTGCCAGCAGTTTGCCCGAGAGCTCCTACAATGAGCAGTTCTTC.

The gene calls are TRBV6-6 and TRBJ2-2; 11 bases are shared with TRBD2. The junction had 3 bases not matched to a gene; V was cut back by 6 bases and J by 3 bases. CDR3 size: 15 residues. The germline V gene has CDR1 MNHNY and CDR2 SVGAGI (reference sequence). As DNA, the CDR3 is TGTGCCAGCAGATTTAGCGGGGGGGACACCGGGGAGCTGTTTTTT. Protein: CASRFSGGDTGELFF.

The gene calls are TRBV6-6 and TRBJ1-5; 7 nucleotides match TRBD1. In germline, CDR1 is MNHNY, CDR2 SVGAGI (reference sequence). The junction had 7 bases not matched to a gene; V was cut back by 5 bases and J by 0 bases. This CDR3 has 16 amino acids. CDR3 DNA sequence: TGTGCCAGCAGTCTCGACAGGGTTTTTAGCAATCAGCCCCAGCATTTT. The encoded protein is CASSLDRVFSNQPQHF.

This chain links TRBV7-9 with TRBJ2-2; D is unresolved. Germline CDR1 and CDR2: SEHNR and FQNEAQ (reference sequence). There are 14 residues in the CDR3. Between the trimmed V and J ends, which lost 5 bases and 4 bases, there was a span of 11 bases. CDR3 region: CASSRTPTTGELFF. For the CDR3, the DNA is TGTGCCAGCAGCCGAACACCGACCACCGGGGAGCTGTTTTTT.

This chain links TRBV11-2 with TRBJ1-5, with D perhaps TRBD1 (5 bases). Germline-derived CDR1 and CDR2 are SGHAT and FQNNGV. V was pared by 5 bases and J by 9 bases, with 17 bases between. This CDR3 has 14 amino acids. CDR3 residues: CASSLDSTWGPQHF. Here the CDR3 DNA reads TGTGCCAGCAGCCTCGACAGCACTTGGGGGCCCCAGCATTTT.

The chain employs TRBV30 and TRBJ2-5; 8 bases agree with TRBD2. CDR1 and CDR2 (germline): GTSNPN, SVGIG (reference sequence). The V segment lost 4 bases and the J segment 5 bases; nucleotides outside the gene matches: 12. CDR3 size: 15 residues. The DNA of the CDR3 is TGTGCCTGGAAAGTCGCGGGGGGCGCCACGGAGACCCAGTACTTC. Encoded protein: CAWKVAGGATETQYF.